These 8 T cell receptor beta chains share one sample of origin, sequenced in a study of T cell repertoires in cytomegalovirus infection. TCRdb reprocessed the reads with MiXCR, giving one entry per CDR3 protein. The sample records approximately 140,000 distinct CDR3 sequences, under 8% being singletons. The specimen was PBMCs. All receptors come from a human donor in good health (CMV status not recorded). Some clones in this sample may be carry-over from other donors' samples.

The sample holds many counts of this clonotype. The J gene is TRBJ2-1, the V gene TRBV20-1, with D tentatively TRBD2 (7 bases). Trimming took off 5 bases at V and 4 bases at J, with 24 bases between the two ends. Germline V gene lookup returns CDR1 DFQATT and CDR2 SNEGSKA (reference sequence). The CDR3 is 17 residues long. CDR3 loop: CSAFALMKGGGYNEQFF. For the CDR3, the DNA is TGCAGTGCTTTCGCCCTTATGAAAGGGGGGGGATACAATGAGCAGTTCTTC.

There are many counts of this clonotype. The chain links TRBV7-8 to TRBJ1-1; no firm D call. This CDR3 region has 11 residues. Germline V CDR1 and CDR2: SGHVS, FQNEAQ. Trimming left V 1 base short and J 7 bases short, with 4 bases between. The CDR3 sequence is CASSLGGEAFF. The DNA for the CDR3 is TGTGCCAGCAGCTTAGGAGGTGAAGCTTTCTTT.

This clonotype was detected ten times or more. The chain links TRBV20-1 to TRBJ2-7; 10 bases agree with TRBD1. J lost 3 bases, V lost 2 bases, and 4 bases had no gene match. The CDR3 loop spans 14 amino acids. CDR1 is DFQATT and CDR2 is SNEGSKA in the germline V gene (reference sequence). For the CDR3, the DNA is TGCAGTGCTAGACTCCGGGACAGGGGCTACGAGCAGTACTTC. Translated: CSARLRDRGYEQYF.

The chain is built from TRBV15 and TRBJ2-1; 7 bases are a match to TRBD2. Trimming cost V 5 bases and J 7 bases; bases outside gene matches: 11. CDR1 is LNHNV and CDR2 is YYDKDF in the germline V gene (reference sequence). CDR3 size: 15 residues. As DNA, the CDR3 is TGTGCCACCAGCGTAGTTCGCGGGGGTGGAAATGAGCAGTTCTTC. Its protein product is CATSVVRGGGNEQFF.

There are a few counts of this clonotype. The genes are TRBV12-3 or TRBV12-4 and TRBJ1-2; D ambiguous. The CDR3 loop spans 12 amino acids. Trimming cost V 5 bases and J 7 bases, with 11 bases left between them. The CDR3 DNA reads as TGTGCCAGCAGTCGGAAGGCGAGTGGCTACACCTTC. It codes for CASSRKASGYTF.

This clonotype was seen repeatedly, ten times or more. The chain recombines TRBV7-7 with TRBJ2-3; TRBD1 matches 9 bases. V was clipped by 5 bases and J by 3 bases; unmatched bases: 6. This CDR3 has 15 residues. The germline gives CDR1 SSHAT, CDR2 FNYEAQ (reference sequence). The CDR3 bases are TGTGCCAGCAGCGCCGGACAGGGGAGGACAGATACGCAGTATTTT. It encodes CASSAGQGRTDTQYF.

The gene calls are TRBV19 and TRBJ1-6, with D hard to call. The CDR3 extends over 16 amino acids. Trimming pared 9 bases from V and 6 bases from J, leaving 21 bases between. Germline assignment: CDR1 LNHDA and CDR2 SQIVND (reference sequence). The CDR3 nucleotides read TGTGCCAGCAGCCGCTTGGACGGAGTCTCTAATTCACCCCTCCACTTT. It specifies CASSRLDGVSNSPLHF. The whole variable domain, remainder taken from reference TRBV19 and TRBJ1-6, is DGGITQSPKYLFRKEGQNVTLSCEQNLNHDAMYWYRQDPGQGLRLIYYSQIVNDFQKGDIAEGYSVSREKKESFPLTVTSAQKNPTAFYLCASSRLDGVSNSPLHFGNGTRLTVT.

The chain employs TRBV28 and TRBJ2-3, with D perhaps matching TRBD1 or TRBD2 (5 bases each). V was trimmed by 6 bases and J by 4 bases, leaving 11 bases between them. The CDR3 loop spans 13 amino acids. Germline V gene data show CDR1 as MDHEN and CDR2 as SYDVKM. The CDR3 region is CASRQTGPDTQYF. The CDR3 region has the DNA TGTGCCAGCAGGCAGACGGGACCAGATACGCAGTATTTT.